The rows below give T cell receptor beta chains drawn from one sample of a study of long-term antiretroviral therapy in people with HIV. This table comes from immunoSEQ multiplex PCR, and its TCRdb copy is limited to in-frame clones, with some not included. The sample lists some 18,000 clones; 70% to 80% were seen once. The source material was unsorted PBMCs, sampled at the start of antiretroviral therapy, before treatment. The origin of the receptors is a man younger than 35 with HIV. Each CDR3 is given with its conserved first and last residue. A D gene is named only where the DNA matches it firmly. Clone size is given for some rows only: seen once, a few or many times, or a class if the clone is expanded.

TRBV5-1,TRBJ2-1,TRBD2,-,TGCGCCAGCAGCTTGGGGCTCATAGCGGGAGAAGACAGAGGGGATTACAATGAGCAGTTCTTC,CASSLGLIAGEDRGDYNEQFF
TRBV10-3,TRBJ2-3,TRBD2,-,TGTGCCACCGGGGCGGGAGGCACAGATACGCAGTATTTT,CATGAGGTDTQYF
TRBV5-5,TRBJ2-7,-,-,TGTGCCAGCAGCCACGATATAGGAAGAACCTACGAGCAGTACTTC,CASSHDIGRTYEQYF
TRBV19,TRBJ1-2,TRBD1,-,TGTGCCAGTAGTAGGACAGGTCCCTTAGACCTTAACTATGGCTACACCTTC,CASSRTGPLDLNYGYTF
TRBV10-1,TRBJ2-1,-,-,TGCGCCAGCAGTGATTCGGGAGTGGACAATGAGCAGTTCTTC,CASSDSGVDNEQFF
TRBV18,TRBJ2-3,-,-,TGTGCCAGCTCAGACACTGCCACAGATACGCAGTATTTT,CASSDTATDTQYF
TRBV5-1,TRBJ2-1,TRBD2,-,TGCGCCAGCAGCTTTAGCGGGAGGGTGGATGAGCAGTTCTTC,CASSFSGRVDEQFF
TRBV10-2,TRBJ1-1,-,-,TGCGCCAGCAGTGAGTCTCAGGTAACTGAAGCTTTCTTT,CASSESQVTEAFF
TRBV30,TRBJ1-3,TRBD1,once,TGTGCCTGGACCAGGGACAGGGCCGTAAACACCATATATTTT,CAWTRDRAVNTIYF
TRBV5-8,TRBJ2-1,-,-,TGTGCCAGCAGCTTGGTTGTTGGCAGGCCCAATGAGCAGTTCTTC,CASSLVVGRPNEQFF
TRBV28,TRBJ1-2,-,-,TGTGCCAGCAGTCCCGGGTGGGACGGTCGAGGCTACACCTTC,CASSPGWDGRGYTF
TRBV6-1,TRBJ1-2,-,-,TGTGCCAGCAGTGAATCCGGCCTCAGGTCCTACACCTTC,CASSESGLRSYTF
TRBV5-1,TRBJ1-1,-,-,TGCGCCAGCAGCGGGAATTTGAACACTGAAGCTTTCTTT,CASSGNLNTEAFF
TRBV19,TRBJ2-2,TRBD1,-,TGTGCCAGTAGTACGGGACAGAGGACCGGGGAGCTGTTTTTT,CASSTGQRTGELFF
TRBV10-2,TRBJ2-7,TRBD1,-,TGCGCCAGCAGTGAGGCAGGGGGCGGTCAGCCCTACGAGCAGTACTTC,CASSEAGGGQPYEQYF
TRBV19,TRBJ2-6,TRBD1,-,TGTGCCAGTACCTCGGGACAGGGGGCTTCCGGGGCCAACGTCCTGACTTTC,CASTSGQGASGANVLTF
TRBV7-9,TRBJ2-7,TRBD2,-,TGTGCCAGCAGCTTAGCGTTGGCTAGCGGGAGGGAGGTCGAGCAGTACTTC,CASSLALASGREVEQYF
TRBV7-9,TRBJ2-1,-,-,TGTGCCAGCAGCTTCCAGGATTTCTACAATGATCAGTTCTTC,CASSFQDFYNDQFF
TRBV4-2,TRBJ2-2,-,few,TGTGCCAGCAGCCATAGTGGGGACATTTCCACCGGGGAGCTGTTTTTT,CASSHSGDISTGELFF
TRBV19,TRBJ2-1,-,-,TGTGCCAGTAGTATTGGAGGGGGTCCCTACAATGAGCAGTTCTTC,CASSIGGGPYNEQFF
TRBV4-3,TRBJ2-1,TRBD2,once,TGCGCCAGCAGCCTCGGTAGCGGGAGGGGAACCTACAATGAGCAGTTCTTC,CASSLGSGRGTYNEQFF
TRBV11-2,TRBJ1-3,-,few,TGTGCCAGCAGCTGGGGAAACACCATATATTTT,CASSWGNTIYF
TRBV5-4,TRBJ2-3,-,-,TGTGCCAGCAGCTTGGAGGGGCGTTCCACAGATACGCAGTATTTT,CASSLEGRSTDTQYF
TRBV27,TRBJ1-1,-,-,TGTGCCAGCAGTTTATACTCCGGGCGGGGAGAAGCTTTCTTT,CASSLYSGRGEAFF
TRBV19,TRBJ1-5,-,-,TGTGCCAGTAGTATTAGGGGACGCCAGCCCCAGCATTTT,CASSIRGRQPQHF
TRBV9,TRBJ2-7,-,-,TGTGCCAGCAGCGTTAGCGGAAACCAATACGAGCAGTACTTC,CASSVSGNQYEQYF
TRBV7-9,TRBJ2-1,TRBD2,-,TGTGCCAGCAGCCCGGAGCGGGAGTCCTTCTACAATGAGCAGTTCTTC,CASSPERESFYNEQFF
TRBV10-2,TRBJ2-2,TRBD1,once,TGCGCCAGCAGTGTGAACAGGGGCACCGGGGAGCTGTTTTTT,CASSVNRGTGELFF
TRBV6-1,TRBJ2-2,-,-,TGTGCCAGCAGTGAGAAGGTTGGGACGGGGGAGCTGTTTTTT,CASSEKVGTGELFF
TRBV28,TRBJ2-1,-,once,TGTGCCAGCAGCCCGACCGGGACGGCTAACAATGAGCAGTTCTTC,CASSPTGTANNEQFF
TRBV5-4,TRBJ2-7,-,-,TGTGCCAGCAGCGTGACAGGCCACTACGAGCAGTACTTC,CASSVTGHYEQYF
TRBV14,TRBJ2-2,-,-,TGTGCCAGCAGCCAAGCGGGACGCACGTTTTACGGGGAGCTGTTTTTT,CASSQAGRTFYGELFF
TRBV27,TRBJ1-1,-,-,TGTGCCAGCAGATCCATTTCCGGCAGGAACACTGAAGCTTTCTTT,CASRSISGRNTEAFF
TRBV4-3,TRBJ1-2,-,-,TGCGCCAGCAGCCAAGATCGGTGGCAGCCCTATGGCTACACCTTC,CASSQDRWQPYGYTF
TRBV4-3,TRBJ2-1,-,-,TGCGCCAGCAGCCAAGTTCCTATCAACAGGGTGGGGCAGTTCTTC,CASSQVPINRVGQFF
TRBV29-1,TRBJ2-1,TRBD2,few,TGCAGCGGGGTAAAACTAGCGAGCTCCTACAATGAGCAGTTCTTC,CSGVKLASSYNEQFF
TRBV29-1,TRBJ1-1,TRBD1,-,TGCAGCGTTGGGACCGGGACAGGGATATCGGTGAACACTGAAGCTTTCTTT,CSVGTGTGISVNTEAFF
TRBV7-9,TRBJ2-6,TRBD1,-,TGTGCCAGCAGCTTAGCGGGACAGCTCTCTGGGGCCAACGTCCTGACTTTC,CASSLAGQLSGANVLTF
TRBV7-2,TRBJ2-3,-,-,TGTGCCAGCAGCTTTCCGCCCGCAGATACGCAGTATTTT,CASSFPPADTQYF
TRBV2,TRBJ1-4,-,-,TGTGCCACCTCATACGTTGCGACAGAGAATGAAAAACTGTTTTTT,CATSYVATENEKLFF
TRBV6-6,TRBJ2-7,-,-,TGTGCCAGCAGTTACTTCTCGGGGCCGGCCTACGAGCAGTACTTC,CASSYFSGPAYEQYF